This T cell receptor beta chain was sequenced during a study of blood T cell repertoires in COVID-19. Some clones are missing from TCRdb's copy, which holds only in-frame ones; the method was immunoSEQ multiplex PCR. The sample carries 200,000 to 250,000 clones, roughly four fifths recorded once. Germline V gives CDR1 SNHLY, CDR2 FYNNEI. V was clipped by 3 bases and J by 1 base, with 7 bases between them. The length of the CDR3 is 14 residues. The clonotype originates from a man between 60 and 75 years old who had recovered from COVID-19. Sequencing used PBMCs or T cells enriched from blood (not recorded which). This rearrangement joins TRBV2 to TRBJ1-5; D call uncertain. CDR3 coding DNA: TGTGCCAGCAGTGACTGGCAGAGCAATCAGCCCCAGCATTTT. Translating gives CASSDWQSNQPQHF. Looking up the rest from reference TRBV2 and TRBJ1-5 gives the full variable domain: EPEVTQTPSHQVTQMGQEVILRCVPISNHLYFYWYRQILGQKVEFLVSFYNNEISEKSEIFDDQFSVERPDGSNFTLKIRSTKLEDSAMYFCASSDWQSNQPQHFGDGTRLSIL.